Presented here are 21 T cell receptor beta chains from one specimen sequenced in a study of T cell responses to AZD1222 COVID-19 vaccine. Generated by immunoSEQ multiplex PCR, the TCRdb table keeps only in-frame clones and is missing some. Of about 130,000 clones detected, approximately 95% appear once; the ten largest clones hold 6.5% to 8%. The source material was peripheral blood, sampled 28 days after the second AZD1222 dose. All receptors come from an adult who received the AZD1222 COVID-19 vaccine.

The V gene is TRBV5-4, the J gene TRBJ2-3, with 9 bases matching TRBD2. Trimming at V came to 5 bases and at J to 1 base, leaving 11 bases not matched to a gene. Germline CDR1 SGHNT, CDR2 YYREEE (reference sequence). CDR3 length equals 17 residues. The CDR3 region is CASSRRKRTSGTDTQYF. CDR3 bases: TGTGCCAGCAGTCGTCGAAAGAGGACTAGCGGCACAGATACGCAGTATTTT.

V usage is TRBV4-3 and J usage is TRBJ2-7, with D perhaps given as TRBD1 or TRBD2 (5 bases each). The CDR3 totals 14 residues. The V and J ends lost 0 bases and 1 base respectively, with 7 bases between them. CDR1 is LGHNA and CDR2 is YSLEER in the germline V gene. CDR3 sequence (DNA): TGCGCCAGCAGCCAAGAATGGGGGTCCTACGAGCAGTACTTC. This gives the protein CASSQEWGSYEQYF.

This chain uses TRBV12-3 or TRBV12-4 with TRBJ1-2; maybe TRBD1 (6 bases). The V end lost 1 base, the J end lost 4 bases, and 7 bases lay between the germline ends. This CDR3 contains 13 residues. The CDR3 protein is CASSLGQAYGYTF. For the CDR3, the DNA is TGTGCCAGCAGTTTAGGACAGGCCTATGGCTACACCTTC.

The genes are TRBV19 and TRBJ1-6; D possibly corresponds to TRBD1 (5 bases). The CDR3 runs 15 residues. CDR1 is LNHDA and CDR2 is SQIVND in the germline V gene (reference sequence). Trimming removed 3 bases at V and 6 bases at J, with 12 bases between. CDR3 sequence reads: CASSMGGFLNSPLHF. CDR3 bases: TGTGCCAGTAGTATGGGGGGATTCCTTAATTCACCCCTCCACTTT.

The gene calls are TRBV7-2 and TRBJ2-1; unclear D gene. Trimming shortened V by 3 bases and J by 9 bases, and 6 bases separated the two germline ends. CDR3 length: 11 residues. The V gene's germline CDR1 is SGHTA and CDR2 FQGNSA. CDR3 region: CASSLNAEQFF. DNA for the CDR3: TGTGCCAGCAGCTTGAACGCTGAGCAGTTCTTC.

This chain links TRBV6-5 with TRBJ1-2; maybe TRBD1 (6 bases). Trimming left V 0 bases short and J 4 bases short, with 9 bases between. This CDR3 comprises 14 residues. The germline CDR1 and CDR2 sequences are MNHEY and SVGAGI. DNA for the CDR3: TGTGCCAGCAGTTACTCGGCAGGGGCCTATGGCTACACCTTC. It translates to CASSYSAGAYGYTF.

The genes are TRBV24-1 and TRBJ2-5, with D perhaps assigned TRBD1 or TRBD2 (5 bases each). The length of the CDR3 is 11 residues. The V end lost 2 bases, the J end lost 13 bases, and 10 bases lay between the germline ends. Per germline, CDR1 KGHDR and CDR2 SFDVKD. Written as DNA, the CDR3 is TGTGCCACCAGTGATTCGGGACCTATGTACTTC. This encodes CATSDSGPMYF.

The CDR3 reads CASSGGSSYNSPLHF. The DNA for the CDR3 is TGTGCCAGTAGTGGGGGTAGCTCCTATAATTCACCCCTCCACTTT. The chain combines TRBV19 with TRBJ1-6, with D possibly TRBD1 on 5 matching bases. The germline gives CDR1 LNHDA, CDR2 SQIVND (reference sequence). The V gene lost 5 bases and the J gene lost 0 bases, with 8 bases spanning the gap. This CDR3 comprises 15 residues.

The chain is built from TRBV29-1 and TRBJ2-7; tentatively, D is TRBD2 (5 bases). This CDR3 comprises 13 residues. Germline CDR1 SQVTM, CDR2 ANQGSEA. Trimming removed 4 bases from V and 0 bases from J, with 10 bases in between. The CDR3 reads CSVARGNSYEQYF. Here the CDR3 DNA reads TGCAGCGTTGCCCGGGGAAACTCCTACGAGCAGTACTTC.

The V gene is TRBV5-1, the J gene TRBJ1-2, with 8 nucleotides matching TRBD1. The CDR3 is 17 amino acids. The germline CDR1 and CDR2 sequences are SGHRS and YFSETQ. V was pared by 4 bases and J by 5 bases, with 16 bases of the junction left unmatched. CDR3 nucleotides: TGCGCCAGCAGCGATCACCGGACAGGGCCCTGGGTATATGGCTACACCTTC. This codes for CASSDHRTGPWVYGYTF. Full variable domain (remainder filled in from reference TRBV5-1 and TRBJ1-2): KAGVTQTPRYLIKTRGQQVTLSCSPISGHRSVSWYQQTPGQGLQFLFEYFSETQRNKGNFPGRFSGRQFSNSRSEMNVSTLELGDSALYLCASSDHRTGPWVYGYTFGSGTRLTVV.

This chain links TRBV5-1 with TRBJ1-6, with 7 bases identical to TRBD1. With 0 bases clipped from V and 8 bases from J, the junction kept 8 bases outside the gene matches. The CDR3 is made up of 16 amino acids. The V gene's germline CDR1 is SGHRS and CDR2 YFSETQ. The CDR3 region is CASSLELNRGDSPLHF. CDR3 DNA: TGCGCCAGCAGCTTGGAGTTGAACAGGGGCGATTCACCCCTCCACTTT.

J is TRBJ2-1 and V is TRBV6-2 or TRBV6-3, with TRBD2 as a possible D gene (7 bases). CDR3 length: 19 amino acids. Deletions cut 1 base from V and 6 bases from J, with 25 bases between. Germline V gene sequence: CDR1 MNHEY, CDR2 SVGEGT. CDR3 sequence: CASSYYSSRVGGAVNEQFF. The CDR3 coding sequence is TGTGCCAGCAGTTACTACTCTTCGAGGGTAGGGGGGGCAGTCAATGAGCAGTTCTTC.

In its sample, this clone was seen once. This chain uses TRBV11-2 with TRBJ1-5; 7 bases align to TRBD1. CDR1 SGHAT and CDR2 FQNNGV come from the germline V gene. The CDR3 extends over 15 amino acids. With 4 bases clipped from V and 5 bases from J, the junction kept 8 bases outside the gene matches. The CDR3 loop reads CASSSNRGSHQPQHF. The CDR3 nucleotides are TGTGCCAGCAGCTCTAACAGGGGTTCACATCAGCCCCAGCATTTT.

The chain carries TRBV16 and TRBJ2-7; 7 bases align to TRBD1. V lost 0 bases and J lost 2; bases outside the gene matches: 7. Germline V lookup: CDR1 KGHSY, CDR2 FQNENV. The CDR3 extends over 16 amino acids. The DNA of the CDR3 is TGTGCCAGCAGCCAATCGATGGGGACAGTTACCTACGAGCAGTACTTC. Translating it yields CASSQSMGTVTYEQYF.

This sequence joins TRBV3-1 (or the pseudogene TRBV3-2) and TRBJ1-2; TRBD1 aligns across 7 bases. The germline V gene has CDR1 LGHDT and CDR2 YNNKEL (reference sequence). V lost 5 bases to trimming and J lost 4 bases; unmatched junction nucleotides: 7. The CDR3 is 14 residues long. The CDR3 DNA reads TGTGCCAGCAGCACCCGGACAGGCTTCTATGGCTACACCTTC. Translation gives CASSTRTGFYGYTF.

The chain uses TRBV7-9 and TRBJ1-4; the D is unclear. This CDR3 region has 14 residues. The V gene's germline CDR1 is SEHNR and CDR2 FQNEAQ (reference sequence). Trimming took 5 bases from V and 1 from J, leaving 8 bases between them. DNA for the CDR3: TGTGCCAGCAGCCCGCCCATAACTAATGAAAAACTGTTTTTT. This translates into CASSPPITNEKLFF.

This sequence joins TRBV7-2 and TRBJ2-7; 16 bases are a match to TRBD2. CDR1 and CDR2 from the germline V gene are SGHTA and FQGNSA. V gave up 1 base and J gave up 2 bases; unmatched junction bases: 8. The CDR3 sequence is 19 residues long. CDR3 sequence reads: CASSLVAGTSGGAPYEQYF. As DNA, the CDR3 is TGTGCCAGCAGCTTAGTTGCCGGGACTAGCGGGGGGGCCCCCTACGAGCAGTACTTC. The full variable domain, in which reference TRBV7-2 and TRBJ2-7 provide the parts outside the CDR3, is GAGVSQSPSNKVTEKGKDVELRCDPISGHTALYWYRQSLGQGLEFLIYFQGNSAPDKSGLPSDRFSAERTGGSVSTLTIQRTQQEDSAVYLCASSLVAGTSGGAPYEQYFGPGTRLTVT.

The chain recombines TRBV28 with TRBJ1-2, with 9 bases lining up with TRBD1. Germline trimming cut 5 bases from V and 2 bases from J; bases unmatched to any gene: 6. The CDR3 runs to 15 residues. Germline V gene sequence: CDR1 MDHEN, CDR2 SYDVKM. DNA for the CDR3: TGTGCCAGCAGTACCGGGGGACAGGGAAACTATGGCTACACCTTC. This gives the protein CASSTGGQGNYGYTF.

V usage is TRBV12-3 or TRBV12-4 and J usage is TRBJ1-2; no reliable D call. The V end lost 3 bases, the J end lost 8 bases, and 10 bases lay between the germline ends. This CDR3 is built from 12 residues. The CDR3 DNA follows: TGTGCCAGCAGTTTGGCGGGGAGGGGCTACACCTTC. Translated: CASSLAGRGYTF.

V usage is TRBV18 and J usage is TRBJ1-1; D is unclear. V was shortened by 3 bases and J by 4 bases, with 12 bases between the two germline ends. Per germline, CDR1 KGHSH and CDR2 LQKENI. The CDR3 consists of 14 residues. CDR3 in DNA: TGTGCCAGCTCACCCGGGGAGGGTGGCACTGAAGCTTTCTTT. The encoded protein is CASSPGEGGTEAFF.

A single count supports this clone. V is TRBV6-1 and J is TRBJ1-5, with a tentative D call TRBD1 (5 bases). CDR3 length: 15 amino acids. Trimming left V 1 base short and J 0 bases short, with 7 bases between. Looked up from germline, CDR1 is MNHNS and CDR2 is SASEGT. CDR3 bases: TGTGCCAGCAGTGAAGGCAGGGCTAGCAATCAGCCCCAGCATTTT. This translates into CASSEGRASNQPQHF.